The 2 T cell receptor beta chains presented below share a single source sample, sequenced in a study of shared clonotypes between healthy human individuals (dated by TCRdb to about 2020). Libraries were constructed by the immunoSEQ multiplex PCR assay. TCRdb's version of the immuneACCESS table is confined to in-frame rearrangements and falls short of the full clone set. An unresolved V gene accounts for under half of the shortfall where checked; the remainder is of unknown origin. Recorded for this sample are around 370,000 clones; about 96% of them occurred a single time. The ten largest clonotypes hold 0.32% of the sample. The sample was memory CD8+ T cells sorted from blood. Explained via the paper, the cell subset or site label denotes: CD45RO+ cells pooled with CCR7-negative TemRA cells. The receptors derive from a man aged 25-45 years in good health.

This clone was seen a handful of times. The chain is built from TRBV5-1 and TRBJ2-7; D gene ambiguous. Looked up from germline, CDR1 is SGHRS and CDR2 is YFSETQ. V was clipped by 0 bases and J by 5 bases, with 6 bases between them. The CDR3 is 12 residues long. Here the CDR3 DNA reads TGCGCCAGCAGCTTGGTCGGCGACGAGCAGTACTTC. As protein: CASSLVGDEQYF. The full variable domain, rest sourced from reference TRBV5-1 and TRBJ2-7, is KAGVTQTPRYLIKTRGQQVTLSCSPISGHRSVSWYQQTPGQGLQFLFEYFSETQRNKGNFPGRFSGRQFSNSRSEMNVSTLELGDSALYLCASSLVGDEQYFGPGTRLTVT.

This rearrangement joins TRBV5-5 to TRBJ2-7; D is perhaps TRBD1 or TRBD2 (6 bases each). Trimming took 4 bases from V and 2 from J, leaving 22 bases between them. CDR3 length: 17 amino acids. Looked up from germline, CDR1 is SGHKS and CDR2 is YYEKEE (reference sequence). DNA of the CDR3: TGTGCCAGCAGCCAAACCCCTCGGGGGCCTTTAACCTACGAGCAGTACTTC. Amino acids: CASSQTPRGPLTYEQYF.